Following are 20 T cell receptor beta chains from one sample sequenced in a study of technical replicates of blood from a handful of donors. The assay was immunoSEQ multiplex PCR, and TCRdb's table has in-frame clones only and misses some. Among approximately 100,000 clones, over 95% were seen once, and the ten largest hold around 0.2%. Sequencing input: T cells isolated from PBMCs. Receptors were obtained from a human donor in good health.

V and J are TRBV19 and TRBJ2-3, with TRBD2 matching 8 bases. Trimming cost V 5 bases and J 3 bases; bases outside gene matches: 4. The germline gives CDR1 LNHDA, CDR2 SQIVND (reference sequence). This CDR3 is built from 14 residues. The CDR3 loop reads CASSAPSGTDTQYF. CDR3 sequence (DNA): TGTGCCAGTAGTGCGCCTAGCGGGACAGATACGCAGTATTTT.

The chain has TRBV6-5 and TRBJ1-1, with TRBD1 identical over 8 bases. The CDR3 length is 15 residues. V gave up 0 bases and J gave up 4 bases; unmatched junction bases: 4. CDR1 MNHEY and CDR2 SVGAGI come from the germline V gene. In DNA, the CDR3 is TGTGCCAGCAGTTACTCGACAGGGGTGGGCACTGAAGCTTTCTTT. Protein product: CASSYSTGVGTEAFF.

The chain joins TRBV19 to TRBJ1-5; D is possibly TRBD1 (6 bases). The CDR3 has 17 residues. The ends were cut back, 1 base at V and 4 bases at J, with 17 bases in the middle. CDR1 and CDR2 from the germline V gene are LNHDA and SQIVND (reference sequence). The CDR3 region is CASSIGWGGRLNQPQHF. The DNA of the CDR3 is TGTGCCAGTAGTATAGGTTGGGGGGGCAGGCTAAATCAGCCCCAGCATTTT.

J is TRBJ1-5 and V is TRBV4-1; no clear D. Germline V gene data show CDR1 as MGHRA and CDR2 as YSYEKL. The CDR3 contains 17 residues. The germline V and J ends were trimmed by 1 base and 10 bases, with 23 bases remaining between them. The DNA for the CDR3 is TGCGCCAGCAGCCAAGGCCGCGCTCGGGCGGGGAATCTCCCCCAGCATTTT. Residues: CASSQGRARAGNLPQHF.

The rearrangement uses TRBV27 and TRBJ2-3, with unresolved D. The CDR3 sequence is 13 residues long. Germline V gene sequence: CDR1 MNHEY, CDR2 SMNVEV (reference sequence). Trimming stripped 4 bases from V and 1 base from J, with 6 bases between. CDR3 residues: CASSSRGTDTQYF. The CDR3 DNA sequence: TGTGCCAGCAGTTCCCGGGGCACAGATACGCAGTATTTT.

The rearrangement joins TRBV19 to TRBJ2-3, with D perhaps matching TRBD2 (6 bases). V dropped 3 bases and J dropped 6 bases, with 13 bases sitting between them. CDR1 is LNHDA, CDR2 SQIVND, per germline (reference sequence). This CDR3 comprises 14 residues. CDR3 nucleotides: TGTGCCAGTAGTATTGATGCGGGGCTGGATACGCAGTATTTT. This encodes CASSIDAGLDTQYF.

The CDR3 region is CASSVEWALTHEQYF. The CDR3 nucleotides are TGTGCCAGCAGCGTAGAATGGGCTCTAACCCACGAGCAGTACTTC. This chain uses TRBV9 with TRBJ2-7; D gene uncertain. Germline CDR1 is SGDLS and CDR2 is YYNGEE. This CDR3 is built from 15 residues. V lost 0 bases and J 5 bases, leaving 15 bases between the germline ends.

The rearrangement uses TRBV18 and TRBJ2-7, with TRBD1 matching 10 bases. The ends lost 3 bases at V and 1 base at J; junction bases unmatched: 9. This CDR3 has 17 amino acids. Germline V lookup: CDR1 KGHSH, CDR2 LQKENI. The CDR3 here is CASSPSPGTGESYEQYF. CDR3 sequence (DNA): TGTGCCAGCTCACCTAGTCCCGGGACAGGGGAGTCCTACGAGCAGTACTTC. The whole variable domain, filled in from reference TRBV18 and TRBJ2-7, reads NAGVMQNPRHLVRRRGQEARLRCSPMKGHSHVYWYRQLPEEGLKFMVYLQKENIIDESGMPKERFSAEFPKEGPSILRIQQVVRGDSAAYFCASSPSPGTGESYEQYFGPGTRLTVT.

The CDR3: CASSADRDRVYNEQFF. In DNA form, the CDR3 reads TGTGCCAGCAGCGCGGACCGGGACAGGGTGTACAATGAGCAGTTCTTC. This chain uses TRBV5-6 with TRBJ2-1; 9 bases fit TRBD1. Germline V gene data show CDR1 as SGHDT and CDR2 as YYEEEE. With 4 bases clipped from V and 4 bases from J, the junction kept 9 bases outside the gene matches. CDR3 size: 16 residues.

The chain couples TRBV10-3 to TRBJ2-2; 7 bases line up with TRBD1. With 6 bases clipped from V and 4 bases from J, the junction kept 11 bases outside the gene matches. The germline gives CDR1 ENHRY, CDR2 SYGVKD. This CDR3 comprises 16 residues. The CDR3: CAIRARTGRGTGELFF. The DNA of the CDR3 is TGTGCCATCAGGGCTCGGACAGGCCGGGGCACCGGGGAGCTGTTTTTT.

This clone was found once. The CDR3 protein is CASSQGARGYGYTF. The DNA for the CDR3 is TGCGCCAGCAGCCAAGGAGCCAGGGGCTATGGCTACACCTTC. The gene calls are TRBV4-1 and TRBJ1-2; the D gene is possibly TRBD1 (6 bases). Trimming left V 1 base short and J 4 bases short, with 10 bases between. The CDR3 extends over 14 amino acids. Germline loops: CDR1 MGHRA, CDR2 YSYEKL.

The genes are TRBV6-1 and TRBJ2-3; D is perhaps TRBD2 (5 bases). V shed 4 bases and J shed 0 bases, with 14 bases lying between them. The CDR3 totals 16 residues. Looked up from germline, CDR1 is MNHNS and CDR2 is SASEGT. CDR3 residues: CASSARGAWSTDTQYF. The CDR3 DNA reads TGTGCCAGCAGTGCTCGGGGAGCTTGGAGCACAGATACGCAGTATTTT.

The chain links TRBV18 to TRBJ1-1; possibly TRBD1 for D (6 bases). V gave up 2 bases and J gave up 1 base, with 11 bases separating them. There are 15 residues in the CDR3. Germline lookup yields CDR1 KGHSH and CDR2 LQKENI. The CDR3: CASSPLQGTNTEAFF. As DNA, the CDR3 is TGTGCCAGCTCACCATTACAGGGAACGAACACTGAAGCTTTCTTT.

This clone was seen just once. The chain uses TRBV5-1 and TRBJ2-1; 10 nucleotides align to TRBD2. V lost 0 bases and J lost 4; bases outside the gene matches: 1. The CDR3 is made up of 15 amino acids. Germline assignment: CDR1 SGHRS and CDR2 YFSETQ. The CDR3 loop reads CASSLELAGYNEQFF. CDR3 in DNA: TGCGCCAGCAGCTTGGAACTAGCGGGATACAATGAGCAGTTCTTC. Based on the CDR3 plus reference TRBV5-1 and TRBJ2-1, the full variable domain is KAGVTQTPRYLIKTRGQQVTLSCSPISGHRSVSWYQQTPGQGLQFLFEYFSETQRNKGNFPGRFSGRQFSNSRSEMNVSTLELGDSALYLCASSLELAGYNEQFFGPGTRLTVL.

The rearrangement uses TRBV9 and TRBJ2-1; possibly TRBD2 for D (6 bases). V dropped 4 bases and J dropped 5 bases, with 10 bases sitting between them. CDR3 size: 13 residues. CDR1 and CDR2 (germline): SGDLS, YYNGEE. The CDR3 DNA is TGTGCCAGCAGCTTCGGACTAAACAATGAGCAGTTCTTC. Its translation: CASSFGLNNEQFF.

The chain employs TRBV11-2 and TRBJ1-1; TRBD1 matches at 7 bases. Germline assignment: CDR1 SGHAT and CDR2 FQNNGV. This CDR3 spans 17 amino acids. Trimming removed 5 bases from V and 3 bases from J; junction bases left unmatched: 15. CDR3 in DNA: TGTGCCAGCAGCCAAAGTGGTAGGGGGCCGGCGGACACTGAAGCTTTCTTT. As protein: CASSQSGRGPADTEAFF.

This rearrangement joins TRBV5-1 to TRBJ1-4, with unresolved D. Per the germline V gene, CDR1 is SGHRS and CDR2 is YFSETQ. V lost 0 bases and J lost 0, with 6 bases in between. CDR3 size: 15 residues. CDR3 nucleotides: TGCGCCAGCAGCTTGGCTACCGCAACTAATGAAAAACTGTTTTTT. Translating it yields CASSLATATNEKLFF.

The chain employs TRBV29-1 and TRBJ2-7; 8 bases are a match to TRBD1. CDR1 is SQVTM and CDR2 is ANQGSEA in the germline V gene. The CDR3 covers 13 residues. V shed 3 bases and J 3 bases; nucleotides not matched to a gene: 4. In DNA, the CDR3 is TGCAGCGTTGAGGCCGGGACAGGCTACGAGCAGTACTTC. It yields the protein CSVEAGTGYEQYF.

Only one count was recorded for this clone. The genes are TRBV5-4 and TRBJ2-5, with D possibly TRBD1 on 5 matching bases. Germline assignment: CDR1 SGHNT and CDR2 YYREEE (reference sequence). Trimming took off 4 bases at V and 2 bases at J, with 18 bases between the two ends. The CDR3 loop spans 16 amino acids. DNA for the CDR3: TGTGCCAGCAGCCGCCAGGGAATCCCCACTCAAGAGACCCAGTACTTC. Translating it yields CASSRQGIPTQETQYF.

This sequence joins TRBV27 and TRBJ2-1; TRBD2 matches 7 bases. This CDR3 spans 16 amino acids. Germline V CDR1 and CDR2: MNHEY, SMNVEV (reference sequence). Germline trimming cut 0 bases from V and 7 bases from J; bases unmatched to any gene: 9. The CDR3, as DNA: TGTGCCAGCAGTTTATCGTCGGCGGGAGAAACAAATGAGCAGTTCTTC. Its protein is CASSLSSAGETNEQFF.